The clone carrying this T cell receptor (beta chain) has a count of ten or more. Germline lookup yields CDR1 MDHEN and CDR2 SYDVKM. V lost 9 bases and J lost 3; bases outside the gene matches: 9. This CDR3 has 15 residues. For Graves' hyperthyroidism to be stable, ophthalmopathy could not progress within 18 months. This specimen belongs to a study of T cells in Graves' hyperthyroidism and ophthalmopathy. Researchers amplified the TCR beta CDR3 regions from RNA transcripts. A set of HTBI primers served as the primers for a first-round RT-PCR of the TCR CDR3. TCRdb re-analysed the multiplex PCR reads in MiXCR, keeping a single row per CDR3 protein. The repertoire includes about 690,000 distinct CDR3 sequences, around 15% of them detected once, and about 16% sits in the top ten.

The TCR originated in a man aged 45 to 65 with Graves' hyperthyroidism. The rearrangement links TRBV28 to TRBJ2-2; 8 nucleotides align to TRBD1. The sequenced sample consisted of blood. CDR3 loop: CASASGQDHTGELFF. The CDR3 nucleotides are TGTGCCAGTGCTTCGGGACAGGACCACACCGGGGAGCTGTTTTTT.